A selection of T cell receptor beta chains follows, all from one sample in a study of blood T cells in healthy people across ages. TCRdb processed the 5' RACE reads anew with MiXCR; each CDR3 protein has one entry. The table lists about 1 million distinct CDR3 sequences, around 43% of them singletons. Input material: blood. The source is a woman aged 55-70 years in good health. Each CDR3 is given with its conserved first and last residue. Each record gives: V gene, D gene, J gene, clone size, CDR3 protein, CDR3 DNA. A D gene is named only where the DNA matches it firmly. Only some rows state a clone size, as once, few, many or a class for expanded clones.

V gene: TRBV27; D gene: .; J gene: TRBJ2-7; clone size: .; CDR3 protein: CASSPLASVSSYEQYF; CDR3 DNA: TGTGCCAGCAGTCCACTGGCTAGCGTAAGCTCCTACGAGCAGTACTTC
V gene: TRBV9; D gene: .; J gene: TRBJ2-7; clone size: .; CDR3 protein: CASSPEGALSSYEQYF; CDR3 DNA: TGTGCCAGCAGCCCGGAGGGGGCTCTCTCTTCCTACGAGCAGTACTTC
V gene: TRBV29-1; D gene: .; J gene: TRBJ2-3; clone size: few; CDR3 protein: CSVDGRGVRDAGADTQYF; CDR3 DNA: TGCAGCGTTGACGGCAGGGGAGTCCGTGACGCCGGCGCAGATACGCAGTATTTT
V gene: TRBV3-1; D gene: TRBD1; J gene: TRBJ2-7; clone size: .; CDR3 protein: CASSRLWGQGHEQYF; CDR3 DNA: TGTGCCAGCAGCCGCCTATGGGGACAGGGACACGAGCAGTACTTC
V gene: TRBV28; D gene: .; J gene: TRBJ2-1; clone size: .; CDR3 protein: CASRRTDSGPLETQFF; CDR3 DNA: TGTGCCAGCAGACGGACGGACAGCGGACCCCTAGAGACCCAGTTCTTC
V gene: TRBV10-3; D gene: .; J gene: TRBJ1-4; clone size: .; CDR3 protein: CAISDRAREKLFF; CDR3 DNA: TGTGCCATCAGTGACAGAGCTAGGGAAAAACTGTTTTTT
V gene: TRBV9; D gene: TRBD2; J gene: TRBJ2-3; clone size: few; CDR3 protein: CASDRLAGMYTDTQYF; CDR3 DNA: TGTGCCAGCGACCGGCTAGCGGGAATGTACACAGATACGCAGTATTTT
V gene: TRBV14; D gene: .; J gene: TRBJ2-5; clone size: few; CDR3 protein: CASSRLGAGKETQYF; CDR3 DNA: TGTGCCAGCAGCCGCCTAGGGGCAGGGAAGGAGACCCAGTACTTC
V gene: TRBV27; D gene: TRBD1; J gene: TRBJ2-5; clone size: .; CDR3 protein: CASSFRQGTQYF; CDR3 DNA: TGTGCCAGCAGTTTTCGACAGGGAACCCAGTACTTC
V gene: TRBV7-2; D gene: .; J gene: TRBJ2-5; clone size: many; CDR3 protein: CASSLGDPTRDQETQYF; CDR3 DNA: TGTGCCAGCAGCTTAGGGGACCCCACAAGAGACCAAGAGACCCAGTACTTC
V gene: TRBV9; D gene: .; J gene: TRBJ2-1; clone size: .; CDR3 protein: CASSVDRGKRDEQFF; CDR3 DNA: TGTGCCAGCAGCGTAGATCGGGGGAAGAGGGATGAGCAGTTCTTC
V gene: TRBV25-1; D gene: .; J gene: TRBJ1-6; clone size: few; CDR3 protein: CASPEEGNSPLHF; CDR3 DNA: TGTGCCAGCCCGGAGGAGGGTAATTCACCCCTCCACTTT
V gene: TRBV27; D gene: .; J gene: TRBJ1-4; clone size: .; CDR3 protein: CASLGQGPNEKLFF; CDR3 DNA: TGTGCCAGTTTAGGGCAGGGACCTAATGAAAAACTGTTTTTT
V gene: TRBV20-1; D gene: TRBD2; J gene: TRBJ2-7; clone size: once; CDR3 protein: CSASDVLAGIHEQYF; CDR3 DNA: TGCAGTGCTAGTGATGTGCTAGCGGGAATCCACGAGCAGTACTTC
V gene: TRBV15; D gene: .; J gene: TRBJ2-1; clone size: few; CDR3 protein: CATSSPMTPSSYNEQFF; CDR3 DNA: TGTGCCACCAGCAGTCCTATGACTCCAAGCTCCTACAATGAGCAGTTCTTC
V gene: TRBV7-9; D gene: TRBD2; J gene: TRBJ2-1; clone size: .; CDR3 protein: CASSLGSLAGGRYNEQFF; CDR3 DNA: TGTGCCAGCAGCTTAGGAAGTTTAGCGGGAGGACGTTACAATGAGCAGTTCTTC
V gene: TRBV4-2; D gene: .; J gene: TRBJ1-2; clone size: .; CDR3 protein: CASSQDSFSSNYGYTF; CDR3 DNA: TGTGCCAGCAGCCAAGATAGCTTCAGCAGTAACTATGGCTACACCTTC
V gene: TRBV7-9; D gene: TRBD1; J gene: TRBJ1-2; clone size: .; CDR3 protein: CASSIEVPGQGYGYTF; CDR3 DNA: TGTGCCAGCAGCATAGAAGTGCCGGGACAGGGATATGGCTACACCTTC
V gene: TRBV5-1; D gene: TRBD1; J gene: TRBJ2-7; clone size: .; CDR3 protein: CASSLVSLDRTSYEQYF; CDR3 DNA: TGCGCCAGCAGCTTGGTCTCATTGGACAGGACATCCTACGAGCAGTACTTC
V gene: TRBV28; D gene: TRBD1; J gene: TRBJ2-3; clone size: .; CDR3 protein: CASTGPDRGLGDTQYF; CDR3 DNA: TGTGCCAGCACCGGACCGGACAGGGGGCTAGGAGATACGCAGTATTTT
V gene: TRBV4-1; D gene: .; J gene: TRBJ2-5; clone size: few; CDR3 protein: CASSQGHTRETQYF; CDR3 DNA: TGCGCCAGCAGCCAAGGTCATACTCGAGAGACCCAGTACTTC
V gene: TRBV29-1; D gene: .; J gene: TRBJ1-1; clone size: .; CDR3 protein: CSAQHTEAFF; CDR3 DNA: TGCAGCGCACAACACACTGAAGCTTTCTTT
V gene: TRBV21-1; D gene: .; J gene: TRBJ2-7; clone size: .; CDR3 protein: CASTLRGTPSYEQYF; CDR3 DNA: TGTGCCAGCACCCTACGGGGGACACCTTCCTACGAGCAGTACTTC
V gene: TRBV12-3/TRBV12-4; D gene: .; J gene: TRBJ2-3; clone size: .; CDR3 protein: CASSLGGHNTDTQYF; CDR3 DNA: TGTGCCAGCAGTTTAGGAGGGCATAACACAGATACGCAGTATTTT
V gene: TRBV7-6; D gene: .; J gene: TRBJ2-7; clone size: once; CDR3 protein: CASSLAAGVGSYEQYF; CDR3 DNA: TGTGCCAGCAGCTTAGCGGCCGGGGTGGGGTCCTACGAGCAGTACTTC
V gene: TRBV29-1; D gene: .; J gene: TRBJ2-1; clone size: .; CDR3 protein: CSATGRVSYNGQFF; CDR3 DNA: TGCAGCGCAACAGGGAGGGTCTCCTACAATGGGCAGTTCTTC
V gene: TRBV15; D gene: .; J gene: TRBJ2-1; clone size: .; CDR3 protein: CTTSLRDFNEQFF; CDR3 DNA: TGTACCACCAGCCTCAGGGATTTCAATGAGCAGTTCTTC
V gene: TRBV20-1; D gene: .; J gene: TRBJ1-4; clone size: .; CDR3 protein: CSASLGYNEKLFF; CDR3 DNA: TGCAGTGCTAGTCTGGGTTATAATGAAAAACTGTTTTTT
V gene: TRBV2; D gene: .; J gene: TRBJ1-2; clone size: .; CDR3 protein: CASRRRAGDGYTF; CDR3 DNA: TGTGCCAGCAGACGACGTGCAGGGGATGGCTACACCTTC
V gene: TRBV12-3/TRBV12-4; D gene: TRBD2; J gene: TRBJ2-5; clone size: .; CDR3 protein: CASSLAGVEEQYF; CDR3 DNA: TGTGCCAGCAGTTTGGCGGGAGTGGAGGAGCAGTACTTC
V gene: TRBV20-1; D gene: TRBD1; J gene: TRBJ2-5; clone size: .; CDR3 protein: CSARDPDWTGAGETQYF; CDR3 DNA: TGCAGTGCTAGAGACCCAGATTGGACAGGGGCCGGAGAGACCCAGTACTTC
V gene: TRBV6-5; D gene: .; J gene: TRBJ2-6; clone size: .; CDR3 protein: CASTRLASPGANVLTF; CDR3 DNA: TGTGCCAGCACTCGACTTGCCAGCCCTGGGGCCAACGTCCTGACTTTC
V gene: TRBV7-7; D gene: TRBD2; J gene: TRBJ2-5; clone size: few; CDR3 protein: CASSDTSGIIETQYF; CDR3 DNA: TGTGCCAGCAGCGATACTAGCGGGATAATAGAGACCCAGTACTTC
V gene: TRBV9; D gene: .; J gene: TRBJ2-2; clone size: .; CDR3 protein: CASSESVRQNTGELFF; CDR3 DNA: TGTGCCAGCAGCGAGTCTGTACGGCAGAACACCGGGGAGCTGTTTTTT
V gene: TRBV20-1; D gene: .; J gene: TRBJ2-1; clone size: few; CDR3 protein: CSARGFLANEQFF; CDR3 DNA: TGCAGTGCCAGGGGATTCCTAGCCAATGAGCAGTTCTTC
V gene: TRBV2; D gene: .; J gene: TRBJ1-1; clone size: .; CDR3 protein: CASSAGRPNTEAFF; CDR3 DNA: TGTGCCAGCAGCGCGGGGAGACCGAACACTGAAGCTTTCTTT
V gene: TRBV9; D gene: .; J gene: TRBJ2-2; clone size: .; CDR3 protein: CASSVVAGFTGELFF; CDR3 DNA: TGTGCCAGCAGCGTAGTGGCGGGATTCACCGGGGAGCTGTTTTTT
V gene: TRBV5-6; D gene: TRBD2; J gene: TRBJ2-1; clone size: .; CDR3 protein: CASSFSGTIYNEQFF; CDR3 DNA: TGTGCCAGCAGCTTCTCCGGGACTATATACAATGAGCAGTTCTTC
V gene: TRBV20-1; D gene: .; J gene: TRBJ2-5; clone size: .; CDR3 protein: CSARDLGVIGTQYF; CDR3 DNA: TGCAGTGCTAGAGATCTGGGGGTGATAGGGACCCAGTACTTC
V gene: TRBV3-1; D gene: .; J gene: TRBJ1-6; clone size: few; CDR3 protein: CASSRVQHNSPLHF; CDR3 DNA: TGTGCCAGCAGCAGGGTACAGCACAATTCACCCCTCCACTTT
V gene: TRBV5-6; D gene: .; J gene: TRBJ1-5; clone size: many; CDR3 protein: CASSLGGGTQPQHF; CDR3 DNA: TGTGCCAGCAGCTTGGGGGGGGGAACTCAGCCCCAGCATTTT
V gene: TRBV11-2; D gene: .; J gene: TRBJ2-5; clone size: few; CDR3 protein: CASTADWNQETQYF; CDR3 DNA: TGTGCCAGCACCGCAGACTGGAACCAAGAGACCCAGTACTTC
V gene: TRBV14; D gene: TRBD2; J gene: TRBJ2-3; clone size: .; CDR3 protein: CASSQAVLRREASTDTQYF; CDR3 DNA: TGTGCCAGCAGCCAAGCGGTCCTGAGGCGGGAGGCTAGCACAGATACGCAGTATTTT
V gene: TRBV7-3; D gene: .; J gene: TRBJ2-1; clone size: .; CDR3 protein: CASSLEAYNEQFF; CDR3 DNA: TGTGCCAGCAGCTTAGAGGCTTACAATGAGCAGTTCTTC
V gene: TRBV28; D gene: TRBD2; J gene: TRBJ2-1; clone size: few; CDR3 protein: CASRSNSGIEQFF; CDR3 DNA: TGTGCCAGCAGATCTAATAGCGGGATTGAGCAGTTCTTC
V gene: TRBV9; D gene: .; J gene: TRBJ1-5; clone size: few; CDR3 protein: CASSVEPLGPQHF; CDR3 DNA: TGTGCCAGCAGCGTAGAACCCTTGGGGCCCCAGCATTTT
V gene: TRBV10-3; D gene: .; J gene: TRBJ2-5; clone size: .; CDR3 protein: CAISNRQTQETQYF; CDR3 DNA: TGTGCCATCAGCAACCGACAGACACAAGAGACCCAGTACTTC
V gene: TRBV29-1; D gene: .; J gene: TRBJ2-5; clone size: .; CDR3 protein: CSVEAMPVETQYF; CDR3 DNA: TGCAGCGTTGAGGCTATGCCCGTGGAGACCCAGTACTTC
V gene: TRBV7-2; D gene: .; J gene: TRBJ2-5; clone size: .; CDR3 protein: CASSSNRVQETQYF; CDR3 DNA: TGTGCCAGCAGCTCGAACAGGGTCCAAGAGACCCAGTACTTC
V gene: TRBV20-1; D gene: TRBD1; J gene: TRBJ2-7; clone size: .; CDR3 protein: CSARDSQGWSYEQYF; CDR3 DNA: TGCAGTGCTAGAGATTCACAGGGGTGGTCCTACGAGCAGTACTTC
V gene: TRBV13; D gene: TRBD2; J gene: TRBJ2-7; clone size: .; CDR3 protein: CASSLVASGSIYEQYF; CDR3 DNA: TGTGCCAGCAGCCTCGTGGCTAGCGGGAGTATCTACGAGCAGTACTTC
V gene: TRBV6-5; D gene: .; J gene: TRBJ2-5; clone size: .; CDR3 protein: CASKQPPDAQYF; CDR3 DNA: TGTGCCAGCAAACAACCCCCGGATGCCCAGTACTTC
V gene: TRBV25-1; D gene: TRBD1; J gene: TRBJ2-5; clone size: .; CDR3 protein: CASSETGGQGTQYF; CDR3 DNA: TGTGCCAGCAGTGAGACAGGGGGCCAGGGGACCCAGTACTTC
V gene: TRBV5-1; D gene: TRBD2; J gene: TRBJ2-1; clone size: few; CDR3 protein: CASSLSQREYNEQFF; CDR3 DNA: TGCGCCAGCAGCTTGTCCCAGCGGGAGTACAATGAGCAGTTCTTC
V gene: TRBV5-4; D gene: TRBD2; J gene: TRBJ2-7; clone size: .; CDR3 protein: CASSRTGGLAAYEQYF; CDR3 DNA: TGTGCCAGCAGTCGAACGGGAGGACTAGCGGCCTACGAGCAGTACTTC
V gene: TRBV3-1; D gene: TRBD1; J gene: TRBJ2-7; clone size: few; CDR3 protein: CASSRGQGISYEQYF; CDR3 DNA: TGTGCCAGCAGCCGGGGACAGGGGATCTCCTACGAGCAGTACTTC
V gene: TRBV4-2; D gene: .; J gene: TRBJ2-5; clone size: .; CDR3 protein: CASSRGGAEETQYF; CDR3 DNA: TGTGCCAGCAGCCGAGGTGGGGCGGAGGAGACCCAGTACTTC